This T cell receptor beta chain was obtained from a study of cytomegalovirus exposure and HLA in healthy donors. About the research overall: Early released data had tens of millions of unique TCRs, all coming from HLA-typed donors. Findings of the study overall: Likely technical artifact: a cluster of highly shared sequence variants. In a later analysis, productive TCRs from donors in an Asian-associated ancestry cluster reportedly carried fewer N-insertions than the cohort mean.

From germline, CDR1 is GTSNPN and CDR2 SVGIG (reference sequence). Trimming took off 3 bases at V and 4 bases at J, with 9 bases between the two ends. This CDR3 comprises 13 residues. Amplification used 60 Vbeta primers and 13 Jbeta primers. Measured with immunoSEQ multiplex PCR; TCRdb has only the in-frame clones, and not every one. The sample includes 160,000 or so clones, around 84% seen only once; the top ten take 1.5% to 2.5%. Concerning this clone: Its matching antigen is unknown.

The receptor was isolated from a man between 18 and 35 years old in good health and CMV-seronegative. The V gene is TRBV30, the J gene TRBJ2-2, with a tentative D call TRBD1 (5 bases). Sequenced: PBMCs. In nucleotides, the CDR3 is TGTGCCTGGAGCAAGGGGATCACCGGGGAGCTGTTTTTT. Translation: CAWSKGITGELFF.